This T cell receptor beta chain was sequenced for a study of T cell responses to AZD1222 COVID-19 vaccine. Only in-frame clones appear in the TCRdb table, and some are missing; sequencing was by immunoSEQ multiplex PCR. The sample holds 130,000 to 150,000 clones, about 93% seen once. This CDR3 has 11 residues. Trimming stripped 3 bases from V and 4 bases from J, with 6 bases between. The germline V gene encodes CDR1 DFQATT and CDR2 SNEGSKA (reference sequence). This TCR was sampled from an adult in good health. Here the sequenced sample was peripheral blood, taken on day 0 of AZD1222 vaccination. The chain recombines TRBV20-1 with TRBJ1-2; no firm D call. The CDR3 coding sequence is TGCAGTGCTAGTGAAGTCTATGGCTACACCTTC. Protein sequence: CSASEVYGYTF.